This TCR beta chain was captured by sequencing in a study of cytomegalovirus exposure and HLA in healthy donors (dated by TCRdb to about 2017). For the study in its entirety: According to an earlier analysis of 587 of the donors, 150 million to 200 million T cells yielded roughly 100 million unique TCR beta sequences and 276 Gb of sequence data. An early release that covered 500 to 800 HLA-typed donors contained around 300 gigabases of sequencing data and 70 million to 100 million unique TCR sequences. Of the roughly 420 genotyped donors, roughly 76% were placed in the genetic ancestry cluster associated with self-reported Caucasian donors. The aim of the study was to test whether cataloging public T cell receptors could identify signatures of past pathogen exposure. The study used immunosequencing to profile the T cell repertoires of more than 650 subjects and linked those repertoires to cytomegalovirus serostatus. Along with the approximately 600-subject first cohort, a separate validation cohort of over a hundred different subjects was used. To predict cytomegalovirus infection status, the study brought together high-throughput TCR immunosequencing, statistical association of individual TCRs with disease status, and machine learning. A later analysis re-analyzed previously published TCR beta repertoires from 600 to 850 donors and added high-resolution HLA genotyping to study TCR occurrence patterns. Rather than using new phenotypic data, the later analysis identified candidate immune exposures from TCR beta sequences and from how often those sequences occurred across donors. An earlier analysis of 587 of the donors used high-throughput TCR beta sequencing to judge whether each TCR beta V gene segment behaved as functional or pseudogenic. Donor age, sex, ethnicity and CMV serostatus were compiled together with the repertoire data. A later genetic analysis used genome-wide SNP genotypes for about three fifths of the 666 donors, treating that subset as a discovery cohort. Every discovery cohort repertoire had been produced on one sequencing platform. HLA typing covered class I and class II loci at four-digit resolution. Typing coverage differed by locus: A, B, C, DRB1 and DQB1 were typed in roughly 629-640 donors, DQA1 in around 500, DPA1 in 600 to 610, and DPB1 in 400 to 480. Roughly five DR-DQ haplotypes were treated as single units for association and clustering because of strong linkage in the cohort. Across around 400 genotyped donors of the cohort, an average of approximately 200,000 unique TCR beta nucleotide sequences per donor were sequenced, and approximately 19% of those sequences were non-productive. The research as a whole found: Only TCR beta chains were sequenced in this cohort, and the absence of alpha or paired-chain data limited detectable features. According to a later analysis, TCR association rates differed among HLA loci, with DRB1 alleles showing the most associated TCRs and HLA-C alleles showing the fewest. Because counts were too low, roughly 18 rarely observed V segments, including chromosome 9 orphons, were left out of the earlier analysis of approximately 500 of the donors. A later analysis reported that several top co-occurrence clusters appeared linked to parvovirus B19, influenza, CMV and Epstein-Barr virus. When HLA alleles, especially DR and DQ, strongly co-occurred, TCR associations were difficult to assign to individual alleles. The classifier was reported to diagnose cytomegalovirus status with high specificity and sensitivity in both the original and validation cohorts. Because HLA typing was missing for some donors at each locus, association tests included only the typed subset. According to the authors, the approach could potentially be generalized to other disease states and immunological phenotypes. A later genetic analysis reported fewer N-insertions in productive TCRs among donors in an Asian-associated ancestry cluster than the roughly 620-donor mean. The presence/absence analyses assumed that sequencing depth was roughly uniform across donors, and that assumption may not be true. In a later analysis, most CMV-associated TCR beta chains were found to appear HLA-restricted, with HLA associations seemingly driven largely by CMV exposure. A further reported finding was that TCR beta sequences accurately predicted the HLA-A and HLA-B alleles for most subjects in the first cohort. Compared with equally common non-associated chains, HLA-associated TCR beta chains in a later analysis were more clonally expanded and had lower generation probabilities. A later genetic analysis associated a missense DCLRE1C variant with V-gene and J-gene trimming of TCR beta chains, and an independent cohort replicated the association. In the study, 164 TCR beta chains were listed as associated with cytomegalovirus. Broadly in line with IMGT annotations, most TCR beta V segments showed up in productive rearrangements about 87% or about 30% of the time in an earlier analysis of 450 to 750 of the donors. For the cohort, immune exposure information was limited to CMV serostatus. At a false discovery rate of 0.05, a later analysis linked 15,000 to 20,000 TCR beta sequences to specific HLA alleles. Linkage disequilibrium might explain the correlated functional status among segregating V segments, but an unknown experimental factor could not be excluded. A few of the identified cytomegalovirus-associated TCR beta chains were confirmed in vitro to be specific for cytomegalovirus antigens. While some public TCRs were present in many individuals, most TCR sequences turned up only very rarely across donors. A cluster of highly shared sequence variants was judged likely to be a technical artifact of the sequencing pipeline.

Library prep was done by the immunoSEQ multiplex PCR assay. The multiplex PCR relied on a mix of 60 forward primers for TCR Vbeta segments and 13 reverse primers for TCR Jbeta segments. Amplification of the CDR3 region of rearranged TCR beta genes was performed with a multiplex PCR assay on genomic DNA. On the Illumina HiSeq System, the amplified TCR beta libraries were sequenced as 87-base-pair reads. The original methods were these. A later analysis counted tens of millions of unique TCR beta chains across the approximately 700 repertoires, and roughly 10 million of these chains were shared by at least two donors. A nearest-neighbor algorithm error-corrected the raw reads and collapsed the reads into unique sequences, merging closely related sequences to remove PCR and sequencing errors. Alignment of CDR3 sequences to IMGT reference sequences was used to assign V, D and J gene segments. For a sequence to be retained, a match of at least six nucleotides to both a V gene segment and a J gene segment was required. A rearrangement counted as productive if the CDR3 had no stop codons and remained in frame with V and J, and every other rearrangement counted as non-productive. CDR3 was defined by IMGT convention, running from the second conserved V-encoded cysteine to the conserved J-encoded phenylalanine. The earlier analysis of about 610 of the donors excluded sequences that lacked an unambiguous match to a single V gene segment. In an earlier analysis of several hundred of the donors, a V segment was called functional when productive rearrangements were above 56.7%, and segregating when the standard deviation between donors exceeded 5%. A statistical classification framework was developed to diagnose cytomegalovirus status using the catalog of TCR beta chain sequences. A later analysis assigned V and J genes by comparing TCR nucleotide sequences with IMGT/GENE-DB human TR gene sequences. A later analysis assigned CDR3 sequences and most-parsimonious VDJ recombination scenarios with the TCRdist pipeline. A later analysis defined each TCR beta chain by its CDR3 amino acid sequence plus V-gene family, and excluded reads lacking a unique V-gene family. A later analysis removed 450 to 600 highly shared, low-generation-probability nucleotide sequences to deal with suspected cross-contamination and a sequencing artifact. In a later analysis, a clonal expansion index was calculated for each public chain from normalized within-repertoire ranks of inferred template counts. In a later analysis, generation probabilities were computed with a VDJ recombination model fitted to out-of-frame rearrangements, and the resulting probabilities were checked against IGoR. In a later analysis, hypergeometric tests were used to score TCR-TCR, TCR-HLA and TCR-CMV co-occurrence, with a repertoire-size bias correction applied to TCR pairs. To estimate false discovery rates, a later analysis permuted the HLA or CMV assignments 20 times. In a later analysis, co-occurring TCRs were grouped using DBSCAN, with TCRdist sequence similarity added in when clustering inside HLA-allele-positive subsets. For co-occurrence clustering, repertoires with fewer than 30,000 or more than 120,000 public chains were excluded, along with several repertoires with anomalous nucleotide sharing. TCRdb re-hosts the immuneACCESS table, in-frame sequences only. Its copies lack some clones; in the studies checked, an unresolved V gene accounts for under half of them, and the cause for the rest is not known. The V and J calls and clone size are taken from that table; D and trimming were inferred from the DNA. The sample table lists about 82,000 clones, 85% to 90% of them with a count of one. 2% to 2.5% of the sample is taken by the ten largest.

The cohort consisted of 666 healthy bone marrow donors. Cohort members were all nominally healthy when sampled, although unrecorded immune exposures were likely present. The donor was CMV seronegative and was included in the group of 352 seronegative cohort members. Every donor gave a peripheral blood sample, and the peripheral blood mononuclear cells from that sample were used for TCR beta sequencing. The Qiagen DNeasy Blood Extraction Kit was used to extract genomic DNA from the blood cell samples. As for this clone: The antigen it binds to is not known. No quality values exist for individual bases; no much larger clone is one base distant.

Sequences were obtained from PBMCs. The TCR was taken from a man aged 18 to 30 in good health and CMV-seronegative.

The CDR3 protein sequence reads: CASSGGLAVTDTQYF. The DNA sequence follows: TGTGCCAGCAGCGGAGGACTAGCGGTCACAGATACGCAGTATTTT. This sequence uses TRBV5-4 and TRBJ2-3, with TRBD2 identical over 10 junction bases. Spanning cysteine to phenylalanine, the CDR3 consists of 15 amino acids. Left in the record is the CDR3 DNA by itself, 45 bases read in frame from the first base. For CDR1 and CDR2, the germline V gene (reference sequence) lists SGHNT and YYREEE. V lost 4 bases and J lost 2 bases, and the count of bases not matched to a germline gene is 4.